This entry is about one T cell receptor beta chain. The method was immunoSEQ multiplex PCR; TCRdb's version includes in-frame clones alone and lacks a portion of them. The sample has about 110,000 clones; 88% are singletons. This record comes from a study of blood T cell repertoires in COVID-19. Germline values: CDR1 SGHTA, CDR2 FQGTGA. V lost 4 bases and J lost 5; bases outside the gene matches: 6. The CDR3 runs to 14 residues. The chain employs TRBV7-3 and TRBJ2-7; 9 nucleotides agree with TRBD1. Sequenced input: peripheral blood. This TCR came from a human donor in a cohort sampled during active COVID-19. This chain's CDR3 is CASSSTGGYDEQYF. The CDR3 nucleotides read TGTGCCAGCAGCTCGACAGGGGGATACGACGAGCAGTACTTC.